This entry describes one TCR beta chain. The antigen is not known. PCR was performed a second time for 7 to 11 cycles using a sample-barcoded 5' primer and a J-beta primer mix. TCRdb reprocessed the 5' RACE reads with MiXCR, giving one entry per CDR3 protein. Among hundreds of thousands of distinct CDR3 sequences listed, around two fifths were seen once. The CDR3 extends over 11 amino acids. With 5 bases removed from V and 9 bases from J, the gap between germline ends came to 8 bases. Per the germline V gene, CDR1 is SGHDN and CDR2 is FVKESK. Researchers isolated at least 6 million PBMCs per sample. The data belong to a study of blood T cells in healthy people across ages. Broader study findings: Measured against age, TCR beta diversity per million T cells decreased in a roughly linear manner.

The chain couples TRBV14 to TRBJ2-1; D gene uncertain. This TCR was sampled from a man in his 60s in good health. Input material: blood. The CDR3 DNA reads TGTGCCAGCAGCGCCCAGATTGAGCAGTTCTTC. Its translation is CASSAQIEQFF.